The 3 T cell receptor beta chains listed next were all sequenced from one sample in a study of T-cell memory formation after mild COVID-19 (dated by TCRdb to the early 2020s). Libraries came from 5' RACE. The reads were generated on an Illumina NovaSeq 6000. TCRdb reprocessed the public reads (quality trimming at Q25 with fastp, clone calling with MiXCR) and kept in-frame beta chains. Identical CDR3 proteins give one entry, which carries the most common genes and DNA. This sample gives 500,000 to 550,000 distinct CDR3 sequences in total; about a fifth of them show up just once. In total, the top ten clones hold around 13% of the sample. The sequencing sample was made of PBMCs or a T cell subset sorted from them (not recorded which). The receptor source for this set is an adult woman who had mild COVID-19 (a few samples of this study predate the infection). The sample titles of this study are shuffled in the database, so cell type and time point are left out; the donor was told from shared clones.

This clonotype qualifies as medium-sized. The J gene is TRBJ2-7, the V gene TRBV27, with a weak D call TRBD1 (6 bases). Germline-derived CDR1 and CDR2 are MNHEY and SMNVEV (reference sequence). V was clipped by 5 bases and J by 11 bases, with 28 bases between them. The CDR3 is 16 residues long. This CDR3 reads CASSIDPNRAVNSEYF. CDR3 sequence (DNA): TGTGCCAGCAGTATTGATCCCAACAGGGCGGTGAACTCGGAGTACTTC.

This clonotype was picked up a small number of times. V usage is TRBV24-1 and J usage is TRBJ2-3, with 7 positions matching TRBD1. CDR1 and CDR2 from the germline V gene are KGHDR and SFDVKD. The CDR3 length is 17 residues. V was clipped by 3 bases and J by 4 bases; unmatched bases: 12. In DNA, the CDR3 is TGTGCCACCAGTGATCCGGGACAGTATTTCGCCTCAGATACGCAGTATTTT. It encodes CATSDPGQYFASDTQYF.

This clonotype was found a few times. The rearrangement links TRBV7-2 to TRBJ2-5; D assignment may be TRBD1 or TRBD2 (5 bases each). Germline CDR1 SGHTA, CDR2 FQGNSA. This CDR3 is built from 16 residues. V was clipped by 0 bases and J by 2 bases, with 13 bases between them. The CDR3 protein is CASSLAYLGPQETQYF. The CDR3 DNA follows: TGTGCCAGCAGCTTAGCGTACCTGGGACCGCAAGAGACCCAGTACTTC.